Listed below are T cell receptor beta chains from one sample, sequenced in a study of T cell responses to AZD1222 COVID-19 vaccine. The assay was immunoSEQ multiplex PCR, and TCRdb's table has in-frame clones only and misses some. The table shows 120,000 to 150,000 clones, with around four fifths occurring only once. The material was peripheral blood, obtained on day 0 of MenACWY control vaccination. The source is an adult in good health. Both conserved end residues are part of each CDR3. The order of the fields is CDR3 DNA, CDR3 protein, V gene, clone size, D gene, J gene. D genes are given only for firm matches. Clone size, where shown, is once, few, many, or a class for clones that have expanded.

cdr3_nt: TGTGCCAGCAGCTTGGAGGCGGGACTAAACAATGAGCAGTTCTTC
cdr3_aa: CASSLEAGLNNEQFF
v_call: TRBV5-8
clone_size: -
d_call: TRBD2
j_call: TRBJ2-1

cdr3_nt: TGTGCCAGCAGCTTTGTCCTAGCGGGGACCGCAACGCAGTATTTT
cdr3_aa: CASSFVLAGTATQYF
v_call: TRBV5-4
clone_size: -
d_call: TRBD2
j_call: TRBJ2-3

cdr3_nt: TGTGCCAGCAGCCACCGGCTCGGCAGCGAGAGTGGAAACACCATATATTTT
cdr3_aa: CASSHRLGSESGNTIYF
v_call: TRBV3-1/TRBV3-2
clone_size: -
d_call: -
j_call: TRBJ1-3

cdr3_nt: TGTGCCAGTAGTGGGACAGGGTATCAGCCCCAGCATTTT
cdr3_aa: CASSGTGYQPQHF
v_call: TRBV19
clone_size: few
d_call: TRBD1
j_call: TRBJ1-5

cdr3_nt: TGTGCCAGCAGCGAAGGCCCTCGAGGCGATCAGCCCCAGCATTTT
cdr3_aa: CASSEGPRGDQPQHF
v_call: TRBV9
clone_size: -
d_call: -
j_call: TRBJ1-5

cdr3_nt: TGTGCCAGCAGCTTAGATCGGACCTATGGCTACACCTTC
cdr3_aa: CASSLDRTYGYTF
v_call: TRBV7-9
clone_size: -
d_call: -
j_call: TRBJ1-2

cdr3_nt: TGCGCCAGCTCCGCACAGGGGGTATCGGGGACTGAAGCTTTCTTT
cdr3_aa: CASSAQGVSGTEAFF
v_call: TRBV5-1
clone_size: -
d_call: TRBD1
j_call: TRBJ1-1

cdr3_nt: TGTGCCAGCAGCTCGTGGATGGGGGGCTACACCTTC
cdr3_aa: CASSSWMGGYTF
v_call: TRBV7-9
clone_size: -
d_call: -
j_call: TRBJ1-2

cdr3_nt: TGTGCCAGCAGTTCCGGGACAGGGGTCGGAAACACCATATATTTT
cdr3_aa: CASSSGTGVGNTIYF
v_call: TRBV28
clone_size: -
d_call: TRBD1
j_call: TRBJ1-3

cdr3_nt: TGTGCCAGCAGCTATCAGGGGGGTGAGCAGTTCTTC
cdr3_aa: CASSYQGGEQFF
v_call: TRBV3-1/TRBV3-2
clone_size: -
d_call: -
j_call: TRBJ2-1

cdr3_nt: TGTGCCAGCAGCGTAGGCGGGGGGATTTACGAGCAGTACTTC
cdr3_aa: CASSVGGGIYEQYF
v_call: TRBV9
clone_size: many
d_call: TRBD2
j_call: TRBJ2-7

cdr3_nt: TGTGCCAGCAGTGGGACCTACGAGCAGTACTTC
cdr3_aa: CASSGTYEQYF
v_call: TRBV2
clone_size: -
d_call: -
j_call: TRBJ2-7

cdr3_nt: TGTGCCACCAGCCCCCCTCTCATGTACCAAGAGACCCAGTACTTC
cdr3_aa: CATSPPLMYQETQYF
v_call: TRBV15
clone_size: once
d_call: -
j_call: TRBJ2-5

cdr3_nt: TGCGCCAGCAGCTTGGCTTTCGGAGCTGCAGAGACCCAGTACTTC
cdr3_aa: CASSLAFGAAETQYF
v_call: TRBV5-1
clone_size: -
d_call: -
j_call: TRBJ2-5

cdr3_nt: TGTGCCAGCAGCGACATTGGGCAAACGCGAGGCTACACCTTC
cdr3_aa: CASSDIGQTRGYTF
v_call: TRBV2
clone_size: few
d_call: -
j_call: TRBJ1-2